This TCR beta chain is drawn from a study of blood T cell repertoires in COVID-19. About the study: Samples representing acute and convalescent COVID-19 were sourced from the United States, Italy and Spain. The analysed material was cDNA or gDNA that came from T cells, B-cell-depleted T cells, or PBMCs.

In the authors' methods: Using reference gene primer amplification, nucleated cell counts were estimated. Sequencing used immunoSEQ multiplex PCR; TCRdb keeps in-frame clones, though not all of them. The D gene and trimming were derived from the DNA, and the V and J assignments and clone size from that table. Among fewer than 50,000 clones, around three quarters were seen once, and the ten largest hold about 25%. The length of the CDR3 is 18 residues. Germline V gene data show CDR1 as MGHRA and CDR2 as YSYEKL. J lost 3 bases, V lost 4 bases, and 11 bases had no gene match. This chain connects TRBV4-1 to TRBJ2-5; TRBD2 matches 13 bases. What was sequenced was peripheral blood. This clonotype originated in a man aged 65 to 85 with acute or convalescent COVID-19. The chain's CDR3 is CASSPTGTSGKTKETQYF. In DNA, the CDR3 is TGCGCCAGCAGCCCGACCGGGACTAGCGGGAAAACGAAAGAGACCCAGTACTTC.